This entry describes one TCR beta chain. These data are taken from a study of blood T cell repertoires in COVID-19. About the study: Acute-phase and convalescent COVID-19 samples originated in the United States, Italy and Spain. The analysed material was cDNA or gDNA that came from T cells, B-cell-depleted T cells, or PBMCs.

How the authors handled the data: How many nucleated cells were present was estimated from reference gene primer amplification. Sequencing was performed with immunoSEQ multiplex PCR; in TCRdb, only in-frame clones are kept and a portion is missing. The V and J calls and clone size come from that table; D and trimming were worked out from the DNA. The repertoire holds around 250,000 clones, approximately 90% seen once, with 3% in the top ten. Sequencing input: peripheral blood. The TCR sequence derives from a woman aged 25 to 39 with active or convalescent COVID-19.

As DNA, the CDR3 is TGCGCCAGCAGCTTCTCCCTGGAGACCCAGTACTTC. Translated: CASSFSLETQYF. The V call is TRBV5-1, the J call TRBJ2-5, with D unresolved. V was pared by 2 bases and J by 5 bases, with 7 bases between. The CDR3 runs to 12 residues. Per the germline V gene, CDR1 is SGHRS and CDR2 is YFSETQ.